This TCR beta chain originates from a study of blood T cell repertoires in COVID-19 (TCRdb year 2020). For the study in its entirety: The collaborator samples originated in the United States, Italy and Spain and spanned the acute and convalescent phases of COVID-19. The prospective study material was composed of cDNA or gDNA derived from T cells, B-cell-depleted T cells, or PBMCs. Deeply sampled blood TCRbeta repertoires from subjects exposed to, actively infected with, or recovered from COVID-19 were included in the dataset. A freely available public database, intended as a resource for researchers studying the immune response to SARS-CoV-2, is where the repertoires were released. The samples were drawn from two sources: the first 160 participants of the ongoing ImmuneRACE study, and 1,000 to 1,500 subjects contributed by 6 global collaborators. The sample metadata nearly always contained a de-identified subject ID, COVID-19 status, age in years and sex. Where available, HLA class I and class II types were taken from metadata supplied by the sample provider and were not determined by assay-based typing. Overall study outcomes, separate from this receptor: How much clinical and demographic metadata was included differed by source and by participant, and the metadata was provided uncurated.

Collaborating institutions collected whole blood in K2EDTA tubes following their own protocols. Collaborator samples were shipped for TCRbeta analysis as frozen whole blood, isolated PBMCs, or DNA extracted from either sample type. TCRbeta CDR3 regions were amplified from genomic DNA using the immunoSEQ Assay, a bias-controlled multiplex PCR. Under the source paper's analysis protocol: Nucleated cell counts per sample were estimated from amplification of reference gene primers within the assay. To quantify the absolute abundance of each unique TCRbeta CDR3 rearrangement, sequence reads were collapsed and filtered. For each sample, productive Simpson clonality was calculated by taking the square root of Simpson's diversity index across productive rearrangements. Here the immuneACCESS table is served through TCRdb, limited to in-frame sequences with V and J called. Missing clones are a known gap in these copies; in checked studies unresolved V genes cover under half, and the rest lacks a known reason. V and J calls and clone size are those listed in that table; D and trimming were worked out from the DNA. The sample profile shows around 250,000 clones; around 88% of them were found once. In total, the top ten clones hold approximately 9% of the sample.

This clone was picked up one time. Its antigen is still unknown. Base quality data are lacking; no much larger clone is found one base away. Sample: peripheral blood. The TCR comes from a man aged 35-49 years with active or convalescent COVID-19.

CDR3 reads: CASSSDSDYEQYF. The DNA reads TGTGCCAGCAGCTCGGACAGCGACTACGAGCAGTACTTC. This sequence uses TRBV6-7 and TRBJ2-7; 6 matching bases give a weak D call of TRBD1. TRBV6-7 is labeled an ORF, and its function is uncertain. The CDR3 has 13 amino acids, counting the end cysteine and phenylalanine. This entry keeps only the CDR3 DNA: 39 bases, framed from base 1. Relative to germline, V is 6 bases shorter and J is 3 bases shorter, with 12 bases between their ends.